This entry describes one TCR beta chain. Some clones are missing from TCRdb's copy, which holds only in-frame ones; the method was immunoSEQ multiplex PCR. This table has 60,000 to 85,000 clones, around 70% appearing once. The CDR3 extends over 12 amino acids. Germline V gene sequence: CDR1 LNHDA, CDR2 SQIVND (reference sequence). The sample originates from a study of blood T cell repertoires in COVID-19. Across the whole study: From T cells, B-cell-depleted T cells, or PBMCs came the material, which was cDNA or gDNA.

This TCR derives from a man between 65 and 80 years old with acute or convalescent COVID-19. The V call is TRBV19, the J call TRBJ2-1; 9 nucleotides agree with TRBD2. The sequenced sample consisted of peripheral blood. Written as DNA, the CDR3 is TGTGCTAGCGGGGGATTGGGCAATGAGCAGTTCTTC. It specifies CASGGLGNEQFF.